Below, 9 T cell receptor beta chains from the same sample are listed, as sequenced in a study of identifying expanded T cells in peripheral blood. TCRdb's table, derived via immunoSEQ multiplex PCR, lists solely in-frame clones and lacks some. The sample includes about 94,000 clones, 70% to 90% of them seen just once. Sequencing input: blood. These receptors were obtained from a person between 18 and 75 years old in good health.

The rearrangement links TRBV27 to TRBJ2-7, with 10 bases lining up with TRBD1. Losses at the gene ends were 6 bases for V and 4 bases for J; bases not matched to a gene: 21. The CDR3 has 19 amino acids. In germline, CDR1 is MNHEY, CDR2 SMNVEV (reference sequence). CDR3 sequence (DNA): TGTGCCAGCAGCAATTGGGATTCGACAGGGGGCGCACAATATTACGAGCAGTACTTC. Protein: CASSNWDSTGGAQYYEQYF.

The V call is TRBV7-2, the J call TRBJ1-2; 10 bases are a match to TRBD1. After removal of 5 bases from V and 3 bases from J, the junction contained 6 bases not matched to a gene. Germline V gene lookup returns CDR1 SGHTA and CDR2 FQGNSA. This CDR3 has 15 amino acids. The CDR3 loop reads CASSLKTGGHYGYTF. The DNA for the CDR3 is TGTGCCAGCAGCCTCAAGACAGGGGGCCACTATGGCTACACCTTC.

V gene TRBV19 combines with J gene TRBJ2-7; D perhaps matches TRBD2 (5 bases). The length of the CDR3 is 13 residues. CDR1 LNHDA and CDR2 SQIVND come from the germline V gene (reference sequence). Trimming pared 4 bases from V and 5 bases from J, leaving 12 bases between. The CDR3 nucleotides are TGTGCCAGTAGTACTACGATCGGGGACGAGCAGTACTTC. This gives the protein CASSTTIGDEQYF.

The J gene is TRBJ2-2, the V gene TRBV18; D not resolved. Trimming pared 4 bases from V and 0 bases from J, leaving 12 bases between. This CDR3 is 16 amino acids long. The germline V gene has CDR1 KGHSH and CDR2 LQKENI. This CDR3 is CASSLHTIANTGELFF. The DNA of the CDR3 is TGTGCCAGCTCACTACATACTATAGCGAACACCGGGGAGCTGTTTTTT.

This clone is judged medium-sized (0.01 to 0.1%). V is TRBV6-4 and J is TRBJ1-1; 11 nucleotides align to TRBD1. The germline gives CDR1 MRHNA, CDR2 SNTAGT. The CDR3 covers 14 residues. The V segment lost 2 bases and the J segment 4 bases; nucleotides outside the gene matches: 0. The CDR3 DNA sequence: TGTGCCAGCAGTGACGGACAGGGGGCCACTGAAGCTTTCTTT. It codes for CASSDGQGATEAFF.

V and J are TRBV5-6 and TRBJ1-2; 7 bases line up with TRBD1. Germline values: CDR1 SGHDT, CDR2 YYEEEE. The CDR3 runs to 15 residues. Trimming took 1 base from V and 2 from J; bases not matched to a gene: 5. CDR3 amino acids: CASSLPGTVNYGYTF. The CDR3 coding sequence is TGTGCCAGCAGCTTGCCCGGGACAGTAAACTATGGCTACACCTTC.

V usage is TRBV4-3 and J usage is TRBJ1-4, with D hard to call. This CDR3 spans 15 amino acids. The germline V and J ends were trimmed by 4 bases and 8 bases, with 17 bases remaining between them. Germline V CDR1 and CDR2: LGHNA, YSLEER. CDR3 coding DNA: TGCGCCAGCAGCCCCCAACTGGACCGGGGAGAAAAACTGTTTTTT. Protein sequence: CASSPQLDRGEKLFF.

This chain uses TRBV7-9 with TRBJ1-4, with D unresolved. V lost 4 bases, J lost 0 bases, and 9 bases lay in between. The germline V gene has CDR1 SEHNR and CDR2 FQNEAQ (reference sequence). The CDR3 contains 15 residues. The chain's CDR3 is CASSYLTATNEKLFF. In DNA, the CDR3 is TGTGCCAGCAGCTATCTGACGGCAACTAATGAAAAACTGTTTTTT.

The chain couples TRBV7-9 to TRBJ1-4; 9 nucleotides line up with TRBD1. The CDR3 loop spans 14 amino acids. With V trimmed by 3 bases and J by 6 bases, 2 bases remained unmatched. CDR1 and CDR2 from the germline V gene are SEHNR and FQNEAQ (reference sequence). CDR3 sequence reads: CASSFGTGYEKLFF. Written as DNA, the CDR3 is TGTGCCAGCAGCTTCGGGACAGGGTATGAAAAACTGTTTTTT.